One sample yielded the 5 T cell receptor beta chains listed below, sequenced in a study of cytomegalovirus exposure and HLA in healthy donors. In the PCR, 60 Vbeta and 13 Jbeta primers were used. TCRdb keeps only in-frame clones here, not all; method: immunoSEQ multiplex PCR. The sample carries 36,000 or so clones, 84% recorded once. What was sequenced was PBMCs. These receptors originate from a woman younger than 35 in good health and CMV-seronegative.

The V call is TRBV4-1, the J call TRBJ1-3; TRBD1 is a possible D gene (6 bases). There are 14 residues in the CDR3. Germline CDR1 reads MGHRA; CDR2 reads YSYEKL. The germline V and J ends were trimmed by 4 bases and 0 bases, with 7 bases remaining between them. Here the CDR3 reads CASSPGDSGNTIYF. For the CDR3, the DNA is TGCGCCAGCAGCCCAGGGGACTCTGGAAACACCATATATTTT.

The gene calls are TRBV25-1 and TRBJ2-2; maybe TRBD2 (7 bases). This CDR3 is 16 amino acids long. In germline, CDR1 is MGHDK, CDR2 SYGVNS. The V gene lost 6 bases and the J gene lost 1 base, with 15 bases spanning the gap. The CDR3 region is CASRGGASWNTGELFF. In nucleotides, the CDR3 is TGTGCCAGCAGGGGGGGGGCTAGCTGGAACACCGGGGAGCTGTTTTTT.

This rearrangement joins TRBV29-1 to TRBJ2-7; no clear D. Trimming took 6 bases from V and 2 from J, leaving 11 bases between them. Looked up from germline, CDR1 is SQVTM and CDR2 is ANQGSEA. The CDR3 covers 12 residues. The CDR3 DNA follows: TGCAGCGTCACCCTCCAGGCCTACGAGCAGTACTTC. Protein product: CSVTLQAYEQYF.

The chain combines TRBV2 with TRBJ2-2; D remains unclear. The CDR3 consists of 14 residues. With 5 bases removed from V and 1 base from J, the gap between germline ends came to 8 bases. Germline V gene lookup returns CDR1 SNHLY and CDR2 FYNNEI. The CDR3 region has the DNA TGTGCCAGCAGTATTAACTTGAACACCGGGGAGCTGTTTTTT. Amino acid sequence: CASSINLNTGELFF.

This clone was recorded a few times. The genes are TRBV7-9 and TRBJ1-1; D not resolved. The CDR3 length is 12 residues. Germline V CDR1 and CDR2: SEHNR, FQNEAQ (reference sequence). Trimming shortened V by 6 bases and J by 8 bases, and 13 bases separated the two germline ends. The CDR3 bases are TGTGCCAGCAGGAACTTGTGGAGCGAAGCTTTCTTT. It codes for CASRNLWSEAFF.